These 2 T cell receptor beta chains were all obtained from the same sample, sequenced in a study of cytomegalovirus exposure and HLA in healthy donors. 60 Vbeta and 13 Jbeta primers were used in PCR. The data were produced by immunoSEQ multiplex PCR, yet TCRdb's version contains in-frame clones alone and is incomplete. The sample shows more than 130,000 clones, around 81% of them seen only once. The sequencing sample was made of PBMCs. These TCRs come from a man aged 35-49 years in good health and CMV-seropositive.

This clone was seen a single time. The rearrangement uses TRBV6-5 and TRBJ2-2; weak D call: TRBD1 (6 bases). This CDR3 has 15 amino acids. The V end lost 0 bases, the J end lost 1 base, and 6 bases lay between the germline ends. CDR1 and CDR2 (germline): MNHEY, SVGAGI. The CDR3 region is CASSYSRGNTGELFF. As DNA, the CDR3 is TGTGCCAGCAGTTACTCCAGGGGGAACACCGGGGAGCTGTTTTTT.

This clone appeared once. CDR3 nucleotide sequence: TGCAGCGTCCTCGGGTCGCCCCTTGAAGCTTTCTTT. Its protein is CSVLGSPLEAFF. This chain links TRBV29-1 with TRBJ1-1; no reliable D call. V lost 6 bases to trimming and J lost 7 bases, with 15 bases between them. The germline gives CDR1 SQVTM, CDR2 ANQGSEA. The CDR3 length is 12 residues. Complete variable domain (other parts from reference TRBV29-1 and TRBJ1-1): SAVISQKPSRDICQRGTSLTIQCQVDSQVTMMFWYRQQPGQSLTLIATANQGSEATYESGFVIDKFPISRPNLTFSTLTVSNMSPEDSSIYLCSVLGSPLEAFFGQGTRLTVV.